The present T cell receptor (beta chain) was sequenced within a study of blood T cell repertoires in COVID-19. Across the study: The samples span acute and convalescent COVID-19 from the United States, Italy and Spain. The cDNA or gDNA used as material had been derived from T cells, B-cell-depleted T cells, or PBMCs.

This CDR3 region has 13 residues. Trimming cost V 7 bases and J 0 bases, with 7 bases left between them. Per germline, CDR1 LNHDA and CDR2 SQIVND (reference sequence). Original handling: How many nucleated cells were present was estimated from reference gene primer amplification. Data came from immunoSEQ multiplex PCR; TCRdb stores just in-frame clones and leaves some out. V, J and clone size derive from that table, while D and trimming were established from the DNA sequence. The table shows 310,000 or so clones, with 80% to 90% occurring only once. Sequencing was performed on peripheral blood. This TCR came from a man aged 50 or older with active or convalescent COVID-19. The gene calls are TRBV19 and TRBJ1-3; D is ambiguous. The CDR3 region has the DNA TGTGCCAGTACTCTGAGCTCTGGAAACACCATATATTTT. It specifies CASTLSSGNTIYF.